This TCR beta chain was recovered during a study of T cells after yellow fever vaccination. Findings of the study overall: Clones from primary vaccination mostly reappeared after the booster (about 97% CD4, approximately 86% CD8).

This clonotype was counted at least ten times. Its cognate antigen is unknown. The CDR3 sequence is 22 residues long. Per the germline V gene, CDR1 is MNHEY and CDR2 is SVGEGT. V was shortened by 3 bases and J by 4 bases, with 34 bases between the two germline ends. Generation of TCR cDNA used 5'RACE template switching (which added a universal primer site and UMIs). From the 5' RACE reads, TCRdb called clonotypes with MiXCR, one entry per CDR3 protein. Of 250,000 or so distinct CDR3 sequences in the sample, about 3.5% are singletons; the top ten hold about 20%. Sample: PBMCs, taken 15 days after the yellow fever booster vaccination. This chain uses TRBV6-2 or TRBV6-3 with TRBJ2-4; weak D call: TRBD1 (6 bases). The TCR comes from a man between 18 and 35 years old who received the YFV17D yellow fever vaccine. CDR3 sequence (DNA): TGTGCCAGCAGTTATAACTCTGTCTCCGGGACCACGGGACACGGGCCTAAAAACATTCAGTACTTC. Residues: CASSYNSVSGTTGHGPKNIQYF.